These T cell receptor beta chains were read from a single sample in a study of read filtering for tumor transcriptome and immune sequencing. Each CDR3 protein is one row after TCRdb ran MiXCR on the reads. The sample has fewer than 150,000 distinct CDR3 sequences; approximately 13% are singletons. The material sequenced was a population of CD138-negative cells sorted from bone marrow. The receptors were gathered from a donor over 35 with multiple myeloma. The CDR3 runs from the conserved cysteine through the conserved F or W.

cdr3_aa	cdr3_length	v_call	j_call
CSVASGMNTEAFF	13	TRBV29-1	TRBJ1-1
CSASTLAVSYNEQFF	15	TRBV20-1	TRBJ2-1
CASSQEYAVAGSRPQHF	17	TRBV4-2	TRBJ1-5
CASSPYTGNTEAFF	14	TRBV5-1	TRBJ1-1
CASSQDLRNYNEQFF	15	TRBV3-1	TRBJ2-1
CASTVGALAGNLNEQFF	17	TRBV11-2	TRBJ2-1
CSARVWPSGEQETQYF	16	TRBV20-1	TRBJ2-5
CSVSSGGPNEKRFF	14	TRBV29-1	TRBJ1-4
CASRGSGLAGPDTQYF	16	TRBV5-1	TRBJ2-3
CSASRGAGFLGYEQYF	16	TRBV20-1	TRBJ2-7
CASSLGSGSIYNEQFF	16	TRBV5-1	TRBJ2-1
CSARDFQGLGTDTQYF	16	TRBV20-1	TRBJ2-3
CASSVGAGIHQPQHF	15	TRBV9	TRBJ1-5
CASSSSDRDVNEQFF	15	TRBV7-9	TRBJ2-1
CAWSVQGGAYTEVFF	15	TRBV30	TRBJ1-1
CASRTSGTDTQYF	13	TRBV6-1	TRBJ2-3
CASTRERYNEQFF	13	TRBV7-9	TRBJ2-1
CSANGQGATNEKLFF	15	TRBV20-1	TRBJ1-4
CARSGTRHNEQFF	13	TRBV30	TRBJ2-1
CASSLARVSEQFF	13	TRBV5-1	TRBJ2-1
CASSLRERNTEAFF	14	TRBV5-1	TRBJ1-1
CASSLVTTGLDTEAFF	16	TRBV11-1	TRBJ1-1
CASSFGMSTGELFF	14	TRBV11-2	TRBJ2-2
CASSPGGRGRRTGELFF	17	TRBV4-1	TRBJ2-2
CASSLVPTGLSYNEQFF	17	TRBV7-9	TRBJ2-1
CASTDRAASSDTQYF	15	TRBV19	TRBJ2-3
CASVEGQGISEQFF	14	TRBV5-1	TRBJ2-1
CASSHAGELFF	11	TRBV3-1	TRBJ2-2
CASSYSTRGGLLDEQFF	17	TRBV6-5	TRBJ2-1
CSANRDRTQGAFF	13	TRBV20-1	TRBJ1-1
CASSPTIGNEQFF	13	TRBV28	TRBJ2-1
CASTSGQNSGNTIYF	15	TRBV7-9	TRBJ1-3
CASSHMNTEAFF	12	TRBV4-1	TRBJ1-1
CASSLRARLAGDYNEQFF	18	TRBV5-1	TRBJ2-1